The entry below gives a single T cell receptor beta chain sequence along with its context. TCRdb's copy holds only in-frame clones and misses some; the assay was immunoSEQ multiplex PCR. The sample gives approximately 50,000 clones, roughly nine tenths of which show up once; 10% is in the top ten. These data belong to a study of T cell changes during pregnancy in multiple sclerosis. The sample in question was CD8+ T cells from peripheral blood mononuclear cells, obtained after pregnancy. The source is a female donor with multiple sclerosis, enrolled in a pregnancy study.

DNA of the CDR3: TGTGCCAGCAGTTTCTCACCGGGACACAACAATTCACCCCTCCACTTT. Amino acid sequence: CASSFSPGHNNSPLHF. The gene calls are TRBV6-5 and TRBJ1-6; D may be TRBD1 (6 bases). Germline V gene lookup returns CDR1 MNHEY and CDR2 SVGAGI. V lost 4 bases to trimming and J lost 7 bases, with 17 bases between them. The CDR3 totals 16 residues.